A selection of T cell receptor beta chains follows, all from one sample in a study of T cell responses to AZD1222 COVID-19 vaccine. Clones were sequenced by immunoSEQ multiplex PCR, and TCRdb holds only the in-frame ones, with some missing. Of fewer than 150,000 clones listed, about nine tenths were seen once; the top ten hold 7% to 9%. The sequences come from peripheral blood, collected on day 0 of AZD1222 vaccination. The source is an adult in good health. CDR3s leave out the opening cysteine and the closing phenylalanine or tryptophan. The order of the fields is V gene, D gene, J gene, CDR3 protein. A D gene is named only where the DNA matches it firmly.

V: TRBV27
D: NA
J: TRBJ1-5
CDR3: ASSLNRDGNQPQH

V: TRBV3-1/TRBV3-2
D: NA
J: TRBJ1-1
CDR3: ASSQSELNTEAF

V: TRBV28
D: NA
J: TRBJ1-4
CDR3: ASSTGQKLF

V: TRBV5-5
D: NA
J: TRBJ1-6
CDR3: ASSKNNSPLH

V: TRBV19
D: NA
J: TRBJ2-7
CDR3: ASSIFWGSLYEQY

V: TRBV28
D: TRBD2
J: TRBJ2-7
CDR3: ASSVVGGKAPY

V: TRBV28
D: NA
J: TRBJ1-5
CDR3: ASSLMTVALPQPQH

V: TRBV29-1
D: NA
J: TRBJ2-7
CDR3: SVALMTKREQY

V: TRBV5-1
D: NA
J: TRBJ2-1
CDR3: ASSLVGGGVSYNEQF

V: TRBV6-5
D: NA
J: TRBJ1-4
CDR3: ASRLTVYDEKLF

V: TRBV7-8
D: NA
J: TRBJ1-1
CDR3: ASSPTENSPEAF

V: TRBV6-1
D: TRBD1
J: TRBJ2-1
CDR3: ASSERTGGTISYNEQF

V: TRBV6-5
D: TRBD1
J: TRBJ1-5
CDR3: ASSFYRGQPQH

V: TRBV6-5
D: NA
J: TRBJ1-3
CDR3: ASSYGGESGNTIY

V: TRBV9
D: NA
J: TRBJ2-1
CDR3: ASSVSGAGNEQF

V: TRBV5-5
D: TRBD1
J: TRBJ1-2
CDR3: ASSLGQGNYGYT

V: TRBV5-1
D: NA
J: TRBJ2-3
CDR3: ASSFGTDTQY

V: TRBV29-1
D: NA
J: TRBJ1-2
CDR3: SSGERNYGYT

V: TRBV4-1
D: NA
J: TRBJ1-1
CDR3: ASSQDPGVTEAF

V: TRBV9
D: TRBD1
J: TRBJ2-7
CDR3: ASSEGQGRTRQY

V: TRBV18
D: NA
J: TRBJ1-1
CDR3: ASSPPYGNTEAF

V: TRBV21-1
D: NA
J: TRBJ1-2
CDR3: ASSTPGVHNYGYT

V: TRBV4-3
D: NA
J: TRBJ2-1
CDR3: ASSQGSGPLYNEQF

V: TRBV19
D: NA
J: TRBJ2-4
CDR3: ASRPPGTFKIQY

V: TRBV21-1
D: NA
J: TRBJ1-5
CDR3: ASSSRPNQPQH

V: TRBV4-3
D: TRBD1
J: TRBJ2-7
CDR3: ASSRDSYSYEQY

V: TRBV23-1
D: TRBD1
J: TRBJ1-2
CDR3: ASSPSMPPDRADYGYT

V: TRBV29-1
D: NA
J: TRBJ2-7
CDR3: SVPRENSYEQY

V: TRBV4-1
D: NA
J: TRBJ2-7
CDR3: ASSQESRRSYEQY

V: TRBV3-1/TRBV3-2
D: TRBD2
J: TRBJ2-1
CDR3: ASSIPSGGAEQF

V: TRBV18
D: NA
J: TRBJ2-7
CDR3: ASSQESSYEQY

V: TRBV5-4
D: NA
J: TRBJ1-1
CDR3: ASSFGQLNTEAF

V: TRBV5-4
D: NA
J: TRBJ1-1
CDR3: ASSLAVRVPYTEAF

V: TRBV12-3/TRBV12-4
D: NA
J: TRBJ2-5
CDR3: ASTINRRETQY

V: TRBV7-9
D: NA
J: TRBJ2-3
CDR3: ASSLDLTSSTDTQY

V: TRBV9
D: NA
J: TRBJ1-4
CDR3: ASSGAPDGAKLF

V: TRBV27
D: NA
J: TRBJ2-2
CDR3: ASSGGTGELF

V: TRBV5-4
D: TRBD1
J: TRBJ2-6
CDR3: ASSLLGTGGSGANVLT

V: TRBV10-2
D: NA
J: TRBJ1-1
CDR3: ASSEDRPNTEAF

V: TRBV6-5
D: NA
J: TRBJ1-6
CDR3: ASTSPSSGNSPLH

V: TRBV5-1
D: NA
J: TRBJ2-2
CDR3: ASEDRTGELF

V: TRBV5-1
D: TRBD1
J: TRBJ1-5
CDR3: ASSIGQGHQPQH

V: TRBV19
D: NA
J: TRBJ2-1
CDR3: ASSRQANEQF

V: TRBV5-1
D: NA
J: TRBJ2-7
CDR3: ASSPGGTLTYEQY

V: TRBV9
D: TRBD2
J: TRBJ2-3
CDR3: ASSVAQLAGGADTQY

V: TRBV5-1
D: TRBD2
J: TRBJ2-3
CDR3: ASSPSPPSGSSGDTQY

V: TRBV28
D: TRBD2
J: TRBJ2-7
CDR3: ASSLLGGYTYEQY

V: TRBV7-2
D: TRBD1
J: TRBJ1-3
CDR3: ASSHFGTGGSGNTIY

V: TRBV11-2
D: NA
J: TRBJ1-4
CDR3: ASSFSGANEKLF